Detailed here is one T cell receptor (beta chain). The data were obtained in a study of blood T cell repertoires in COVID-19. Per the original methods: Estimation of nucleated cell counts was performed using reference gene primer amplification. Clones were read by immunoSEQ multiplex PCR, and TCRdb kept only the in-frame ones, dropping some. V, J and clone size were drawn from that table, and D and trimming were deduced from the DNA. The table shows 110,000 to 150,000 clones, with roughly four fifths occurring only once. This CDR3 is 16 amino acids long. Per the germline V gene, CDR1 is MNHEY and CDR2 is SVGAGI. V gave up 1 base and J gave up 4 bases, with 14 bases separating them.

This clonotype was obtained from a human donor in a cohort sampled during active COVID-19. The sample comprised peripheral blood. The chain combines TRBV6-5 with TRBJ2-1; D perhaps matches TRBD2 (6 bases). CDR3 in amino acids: CASSYLYTSPYNEQFF. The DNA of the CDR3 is TGTGCCAGCAGTTACTTGTACACTAGCCCGTACAATGAGCAGTTCTTC.